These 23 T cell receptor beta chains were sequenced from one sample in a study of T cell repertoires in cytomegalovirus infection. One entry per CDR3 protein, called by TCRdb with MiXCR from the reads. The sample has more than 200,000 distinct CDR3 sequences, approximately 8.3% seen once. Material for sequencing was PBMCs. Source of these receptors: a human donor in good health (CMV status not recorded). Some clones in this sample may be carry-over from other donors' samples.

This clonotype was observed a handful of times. The CDR3 DNA reads TGTGCCAGCAGCGACACGGGGGGTTACTCCTACGAGCAGTACTTC. Protein: CASSDTGGYSYEQYF. The rearrangement joins TRBV13 to TRBJ2-7; 7 bases map to TRBD2. The CDR3 is made up of 15 amino acids. Trimming took 5 bases from V and 0 from J; bases not matched to a gene: 7. Germline-derived CDR1 and CDR2 are PRHDT and FYEKMQ (reference sequence). The variable domain in full, with the rest retrieved from reference TRBV13 and TRBJ2-7, is AAGVIQSPRHLIKEKRETATLKCYPIPRHDTVYWYQQGPGQDPQFLISFYEKMQSDKGSIPDRFSAQQFSDYHSELNMSSLELGDSALYFCASSDTGGYSYEQYFGPGTRLTVT.

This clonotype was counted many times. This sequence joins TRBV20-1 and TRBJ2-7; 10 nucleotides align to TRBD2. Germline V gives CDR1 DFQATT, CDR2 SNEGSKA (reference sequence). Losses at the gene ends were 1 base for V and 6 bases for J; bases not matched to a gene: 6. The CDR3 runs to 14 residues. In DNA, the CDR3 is TGCAGTGCTAGAGTCCTAGCGGGAGAATCCGAGCAGTACTTC. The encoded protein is CSARVLAGESEQYF.

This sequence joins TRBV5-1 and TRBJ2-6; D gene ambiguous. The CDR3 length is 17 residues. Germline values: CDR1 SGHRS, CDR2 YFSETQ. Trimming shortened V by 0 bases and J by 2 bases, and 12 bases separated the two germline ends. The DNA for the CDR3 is TGCGCCAGCAGCTTGGAGGGCCTCCCGGCTGGGGCCAACGTCCTGACTTTC. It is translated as CASSLEGLPAGANVLTF.

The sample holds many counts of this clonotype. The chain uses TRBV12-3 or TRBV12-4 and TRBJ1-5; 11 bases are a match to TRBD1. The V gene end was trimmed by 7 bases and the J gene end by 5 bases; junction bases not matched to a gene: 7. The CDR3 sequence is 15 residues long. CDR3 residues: CASTTGGQGDQPQHF. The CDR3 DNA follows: TGTGCCAGCACCACTGGGGGACAGGGGGATCAGCCCCAGCATTTT.

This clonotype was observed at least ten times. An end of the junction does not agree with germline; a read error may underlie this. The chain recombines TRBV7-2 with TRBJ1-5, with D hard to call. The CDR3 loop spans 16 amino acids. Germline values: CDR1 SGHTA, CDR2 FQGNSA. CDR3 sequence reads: CASSLATGKGNQPQHF. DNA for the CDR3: TGTGCCAGCAGCCTAGCAACGGGAAAGGGCAATCAGCCCCAGCATTTT.

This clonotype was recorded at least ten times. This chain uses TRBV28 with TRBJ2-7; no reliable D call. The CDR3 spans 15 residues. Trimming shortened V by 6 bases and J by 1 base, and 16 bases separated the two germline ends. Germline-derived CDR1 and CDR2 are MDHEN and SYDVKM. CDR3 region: CASSSSGEGSYEQYF. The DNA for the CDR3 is TGTGCCAGCAGCTCCTCCGGCGAAGGTTCCTACGAGCAGTACTTC.

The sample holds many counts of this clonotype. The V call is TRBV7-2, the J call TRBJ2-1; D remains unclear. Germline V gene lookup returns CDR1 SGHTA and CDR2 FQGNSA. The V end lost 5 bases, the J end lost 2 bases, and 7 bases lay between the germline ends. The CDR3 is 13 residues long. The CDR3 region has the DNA TGTGCCAGCAGCCCCCGCCCCTACAATGAGCAGTTCTTC. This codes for CASSPRPYNEQFF.

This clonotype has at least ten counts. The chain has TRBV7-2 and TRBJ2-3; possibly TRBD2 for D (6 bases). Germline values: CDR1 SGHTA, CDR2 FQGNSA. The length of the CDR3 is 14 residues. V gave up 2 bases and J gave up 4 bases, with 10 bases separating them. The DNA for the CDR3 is TGTGCCAGCAGCTTATCGGGGGTTGCAGATACGCAGTATTTT. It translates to CASSLSGVADTQYF.

The CDR3 DNA sequence: TGTGCCAGCAGAAACATGCTAGGGAGCCCAGATACGCAGTATTTT. This sequence encodes CASRNMLGSPDTQYF. J is TRBJ2-3 and V is TRBV2; D may be TRBD2 (5 bases). CDR1 and CDR2 (germline): SNHLY, FYNNEI. This CDR3 has 15 amino acids. V was pared by 6 bases and J by 4 bases, with 17 bases between.

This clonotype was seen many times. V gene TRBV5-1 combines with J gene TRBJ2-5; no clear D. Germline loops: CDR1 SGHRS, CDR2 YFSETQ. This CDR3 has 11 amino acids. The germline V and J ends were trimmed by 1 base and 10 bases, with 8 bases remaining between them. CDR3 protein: CASSLNLDQYF. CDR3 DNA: TGCGCCAGCAGCTTGAATCTAGACCAGTACTTC. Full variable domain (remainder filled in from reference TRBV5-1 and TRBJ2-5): KAGVTQTPRYLIKTRGQQVTLSCSPISGHRSVSWYQQTPGQGLQFLFEYFSETQRNKGNFPGRFSGRQFSNSRSEMNVSTLELGDSALYLCASSLNLDQYFGPGTRLLVL.

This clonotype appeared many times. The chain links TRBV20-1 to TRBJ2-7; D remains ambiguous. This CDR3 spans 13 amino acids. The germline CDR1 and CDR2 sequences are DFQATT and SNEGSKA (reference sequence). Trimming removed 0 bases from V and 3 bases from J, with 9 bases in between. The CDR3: CSARDSSDYEQYF. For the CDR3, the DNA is TGCAGTGCTAGAGATTCCAGCGACTACGAGCAGTACTTC.

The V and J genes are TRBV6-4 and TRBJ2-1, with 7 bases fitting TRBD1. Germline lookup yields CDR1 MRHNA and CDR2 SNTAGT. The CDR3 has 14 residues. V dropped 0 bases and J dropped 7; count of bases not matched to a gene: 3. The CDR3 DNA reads TGTGCCAGCAGTGACTCCGGCAGGGGGAATGAGCAGTTCTTC. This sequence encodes CASSDSGRGNEQFF.

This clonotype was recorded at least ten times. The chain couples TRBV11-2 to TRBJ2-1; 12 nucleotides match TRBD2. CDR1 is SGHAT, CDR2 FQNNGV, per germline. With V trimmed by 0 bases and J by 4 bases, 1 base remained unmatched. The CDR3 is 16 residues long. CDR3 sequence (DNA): TGTGCCAGCAGCTTAGATCTAGCGGGGGGGTACAATGAGCAGTTCTTC. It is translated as CASSLDLAGGYNEQFF.

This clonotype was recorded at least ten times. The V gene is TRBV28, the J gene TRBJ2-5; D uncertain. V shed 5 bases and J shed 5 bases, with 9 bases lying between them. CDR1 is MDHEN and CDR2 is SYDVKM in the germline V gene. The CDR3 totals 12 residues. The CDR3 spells CASSPLGETQYF. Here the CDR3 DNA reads TGTGCCAGCAGTCCCCTAGGGGAGACCCAGTACTTC.

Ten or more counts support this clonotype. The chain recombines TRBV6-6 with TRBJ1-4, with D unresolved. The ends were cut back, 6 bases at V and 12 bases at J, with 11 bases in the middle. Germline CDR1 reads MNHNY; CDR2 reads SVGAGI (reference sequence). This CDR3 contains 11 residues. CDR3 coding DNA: TGTGCCAGCAGCCTACGCGGTCAACTGTTTTTT. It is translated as CASSLRGQLFF.

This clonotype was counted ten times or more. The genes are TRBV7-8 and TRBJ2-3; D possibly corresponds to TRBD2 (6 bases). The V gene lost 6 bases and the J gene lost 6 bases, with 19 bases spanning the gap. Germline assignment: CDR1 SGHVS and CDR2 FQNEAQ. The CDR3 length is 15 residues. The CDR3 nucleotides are TGTGCCAGCAGGGGAGCGGGTGGGCAGAGGGATACGCAGTATTTT. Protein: CASRGAGGQRDTQYF.

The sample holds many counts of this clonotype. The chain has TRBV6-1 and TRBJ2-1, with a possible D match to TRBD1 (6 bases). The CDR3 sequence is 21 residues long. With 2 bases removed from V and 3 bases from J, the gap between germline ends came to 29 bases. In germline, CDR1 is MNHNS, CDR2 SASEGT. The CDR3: CASSEPWQGKGAGRFYNEQFF. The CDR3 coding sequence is TGTGCCAGCAGTGAACCCTGGCAGGGGAAAGGGGCAGGACGCTTCTACAATGAGCAGTTCTTC.

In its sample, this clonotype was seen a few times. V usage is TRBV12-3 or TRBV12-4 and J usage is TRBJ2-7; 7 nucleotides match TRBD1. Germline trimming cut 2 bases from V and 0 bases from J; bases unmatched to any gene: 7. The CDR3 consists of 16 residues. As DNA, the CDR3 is TGTGCCAGCAGTTTACAGACAGGGCCCAGCTCCTACGAGCAGTACTTC. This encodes CASSLQTGPSSYEQYF.

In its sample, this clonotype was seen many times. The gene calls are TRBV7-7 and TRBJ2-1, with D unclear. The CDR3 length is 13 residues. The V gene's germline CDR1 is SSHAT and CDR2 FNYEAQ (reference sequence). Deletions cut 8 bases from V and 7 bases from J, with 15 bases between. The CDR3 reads CASSPVGPNEQFF. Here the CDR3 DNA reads TGTGCCAGCTCCCCAGTGGGCCCAAATGAGCAGTTCTTC.

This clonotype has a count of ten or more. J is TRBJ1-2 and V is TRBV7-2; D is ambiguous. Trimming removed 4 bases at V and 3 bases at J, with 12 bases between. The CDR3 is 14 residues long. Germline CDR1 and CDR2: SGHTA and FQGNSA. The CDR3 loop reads CASSSPIRDYGYTF. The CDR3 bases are TGTGCCAGCAGCTCTCCGATTCGGGACTATGGCTACACCTTC.

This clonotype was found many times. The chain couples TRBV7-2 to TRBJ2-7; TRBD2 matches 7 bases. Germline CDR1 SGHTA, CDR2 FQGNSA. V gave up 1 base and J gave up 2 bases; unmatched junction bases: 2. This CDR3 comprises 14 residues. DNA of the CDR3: TGTGCCAGCAGCTTAGGTGGGGGGGCCTACGAGCAGTACTTC. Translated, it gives CASSLGGGAYEQYF.

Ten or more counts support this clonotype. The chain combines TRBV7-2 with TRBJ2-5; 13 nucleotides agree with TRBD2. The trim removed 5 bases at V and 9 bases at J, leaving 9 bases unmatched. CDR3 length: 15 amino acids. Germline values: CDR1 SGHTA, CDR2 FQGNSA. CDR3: CASSPGLAGAGAQYF. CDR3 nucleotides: TGTGCCAGCAGCCCCGGACTAGCGGGGGCCGGGGCCCAGTACTTC.

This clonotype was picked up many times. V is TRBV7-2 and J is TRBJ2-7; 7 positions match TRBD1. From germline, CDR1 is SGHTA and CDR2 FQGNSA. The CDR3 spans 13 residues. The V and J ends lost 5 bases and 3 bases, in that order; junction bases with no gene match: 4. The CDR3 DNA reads TGTGCCAGCAGCAAGGGGGCCAACTACGAGCAGTACTTC. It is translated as CASSKGANYEQYF.